The source of this T cell receptor (beta chain) is a study of blood T cell repertoires in COVID-19. Study-level background: Samples representing acute and convalescent COVID-19 were sourced from the United States, Italy and Spain. T cells, B-cell-depleted T cells, or PBMCs supplied cDNA or gDNA.

The method was immunoSEQ multiplex PCR; TCRdb's version includes in-frame clones alone and lacks a portion of them. The sample lists some 150,000 clones; about 79% were seen once. The CDR3 has 14 residues. The germline V gene encodes CDR1 MNHGY and CDR2 SVAAGI. The V end lost 3 bases, the J end lost 4 bases, and 12 bases lay between the germline ends. Specimen: peripheral blood. This TCR derives from a woman aged 50 to 65 with acute or convalescent COVID-19. The rearrangement uses TRBV6-9 and TRBJ1-2, with no clear D. In DNA, the CDR3 is TGTGCCAGCAGTTACCCGGAGGAGACCTATGGCTACACCTTC. Its translation: CASSYPEETYGYTF.